The present entry profiles one TCR beta chain with its context. The data originate from a study of control samples from healthy donors and cancer patients. The data were produced by immunoSEQ multiplex PCR, yet TCRdb's version contains in-frame clones alone and is incomplete. The sample includes about 130,000 clones, 92% of them seen just once. In germline, CDR1 is ENHRY, CDR2 SYGVKD. The CDR3 extends over 13 amino acids. V was shortened by 3 bases and J by 5 bases, with 10 bases between the two germline ends. The chain combines TRBV10-3 with TRBJ1-2; no clear D gene. Source material: PBMCs. This TCR was recovered from a man at least 80 years old with head and neck cancer. CDR3 nucleotides: TGTGCCATCAGTGAACCGACAAGGTATGGCTACACCTTC. Its protein is CAISEPTRYGYTF.